The 9 T cell receptor beta chains below were found in one sample sequenced in a study of chemoradiotherapy in HPV16-positive cancers. Sequencing used immunoSEQ multiplex PCR; TCRdb keeps in-frame clones, though not all of them. The sample lists about 24,000 clones, approximately 93% seen once, with more than 2.5% in the top ten. This material was obtained from a patient who underwent chemoradiotherapy. These receptor sequences come from a human donor with HPV-associated anogenital cancer.

The chain is built from TRBV19 and TRBJ2-5; D is perhaps TRBD2 (6 bases). The CDR3 has 12 residues. With 10 bases removed from V and 9 bases from J, the gap between germline ends came to 18 bases. Germline V lookup: CDR1 LNHDA, CDR2 SQIVND (reference sequence). The DNA for the CDR3 is TGTGCCACCCCGACTAGTGTGTGGGCCCAGTACTTC. This sequence encodes CATPTSVWAQYF.

This sequence joins TRBV2 and TRBJ2-2; weak D call: TRBD1 (5 bases). CDR3 length equals 14 residues. The ends were cut back, 0 bases at V and 5 bases at J, with 7 bases in the middle. Germline CDR1 is SNHLY and CDR2 is FYNNEI. This CDR3 is CASSEAGETGELFF. CDR3 nucleotide sequence: TGTGCCAGCAGTGAAGCAGGGGAAACCGGGGAGCTGTTTTTT.

The V gene is TRBV5-1, the J gene TRBJ2-4; tentatively, D is TRBD1 or TRBD2 (5 bases each). This CDR3 contains 15 residues. Trimming removed 0 bases from V and 4 bases from J, with 11 bases in between. Germline assignment: CDR1 SGHRS and CDR2 YFSETQ. The CDR3 DNA follows: TGCGCCAGCAGCTTGGATGGGACGGTTAAAAACATTCAGTACTTC. Translating it yields CASSLDGTVKNIQYF.

The chain uses TRBV18 and TRBJ1-5; D is possibly TRBD1 (6 bases). V lost 5 bases and J lost 0, with 11 bases in between. The CDR3 runs 15 residues. Germline values: CDR1 KGHSH, CDR2 LQKENI. The CDR3 bases are TGTGCCAGCTCAACGGGGACAAATAGCAATCAGCCCCAGCATTTT. The encoded protein is CASSTGTNSNQPQHF.

This chain connects TRBV19 to TRBJ2-3; 7 nucleotides match TRBD2. This CDR3 has 12 residues. Germline V CDR1 and CDR2: LNHDA, SQIVND (reference sequence). The CDR3 region is CVTAGDTDTQYF. The CDR3, as DNA: TGTGTCACCGCGGGGGACACAGATACGCAGTATTTT.

The J gene is TRBJ1-1, the V gene TRBV29-1; 9 positions agree with TRBD1. Trimming at V came to 6 bases and at J to 3 bases, leaving 11 bases not matched to a gene. The germline gives CDR1 SQVTM, CDR2 ANQGSEA. The CDR3 spans 15 residues. This CDR3 is CSVAWTGAGDTEAFF. The CDR3, as DNA: TGCAGCGTCGCCTGGACAGGGGCCGGTGACACTGAAGCTTTCTTT.

The CDR3 DNA follows: TGTGCCAGCAGCTTGGTTGGGCAGGGGAGAGAGTCACCCCTCCACTTT. It encodes CASSLVGQGRESPLHF. V usage is TRBV5-6 and J usage is TRBJ1-6; tentatively, D is TRBD1 (6 bases). CDR1 and CDR2 from the germline V gene are SGHDT and YYEEEE. Trimming removed 0 bases at V and 10 bases at J, with 17 bases between. CDR3 length: 16 amino acids.

The genes are TRBV7-2 and TRBJ1-1; possibly TRBD1 for D (6 bases). The CDR3 runs to 15 residues. The V end lost 3 bases, the J end lost 1 base, and 12 bases lay between the germline ends. CDR1 SGHTA and CDR2 FQGNSA come from the germline V gene. This chain's CDR3 is CASSFSDRRNTEAFF. The CDR3 DNA follows: TGTGCCAGCAGCTTTTCCGACAGGAGGAACACTGAAGCTTTCTTT.

The chain has TRBV4-3 and TRBJ1-1, with a tentative D call TRBD1 (5 bases). CDR3 length equals 15 residues. The germline V and J ends were trimmed by 6 bases and 1 base, with 15 bases remaining between them. Germline V CDR1 and CDR2: LGHNA, YSLEER. The CDR3 sequence: CASRLSGLGNTEAFF. The CDR3 DNA reads as TGCGCCAGCAGGCTTTCAGGGCTGGGGAACACTGAAGCTTTCTTT.